A selection of T cell receptor beta chains follows, all from one sample in a study of CD8 T cells in ankylosing spondylitis. TCRdb fed the 5' RACE reads into MiXCR, producing one record per CDR3 protein. The table records about 150,000 distinct CDR3 sequences, 25% to 35% of them present only once. Sequenced sample: synovial fluid, either unsorted or a sorted T cell fraction (not recorded which). These receptors were taken from a male donor with ankylosing spondylitis. The CDR3 runs from the conserved cysteine through the conserved F or W. D genes are given only for firm matches. Clone size, where shown, is once, few, many, or a class for clones that have expanded.

size	D	J	V	CDR3	DNA
NA	NA	TRBJ1-1	TRBV29-1	CSVEGNTEAFF	TGCAGCGTTGAAGGCAACACTGAAGCTTTCTTT
NA	NA	TRBJ1-2	TRBV20-1	CSARGSQGGYGYTF	TGCAGTGCTAGGGGATCACAGGGTGGCTATGGCTACACCTTC
NA	NA	TRBJ2-5	TRBV30	CAWSPDRTQYF	TGTGCCTGGAGTCCCGACAGGACCCAGTACTTC
NA	TRBD2	TRBJ2-1	TRBV10-3	CAISMTSRYNEQFF	TGTGCCATCAGTATGACTAGCAGATACAATGAGCAGTTCTTC
NA	NA	TRBJ2-5	TRBV5-1	CASMVPGKETQYF	TGCGCCAGCATGGTCCCGGGGAAAGAGACCCAGTACTTC
many	NA	TRBJ2-1	TRBV20-1	CSATEDQLNYNEQFF	TGCAGTGCAACTGAGGACCAACTTAACTACAATGAGCAGTTCTTC
many	TRBD1	TRBJ2-5	TRBV30	CAFWDRGETQYF	TGTGCCTTCTGGGACAGGGGGGAGACCCAGTACTTC
few	NA	TRBJ2-1	TRBV12-3/TRBV12-4	CASSLSGSWGNEQFF	TGTGCCAGCAGTTTGTCGGGGTCCTGGGGCAATGAGCAGTTCTTC
NA	TRBD1	TRBJ2-7	TRBV28	CASSPSLQGSGEQYF	TGTGCCAGCAGTCCCTCGCTACAGGGGTCAGGCGAGCAGTACTTC
NA	TRBD1	TRBJ1-2	TRBV27	CASSFTGGGYTF	TGTGCCAGCAGTTTCACAGGGGGAGGCTACACCTTC
NA	NA	TRBJ1-4	TRBV2	CASRVDGREGEKLFF	TGTGCCAGCAGGGTGGACGGGCGAGAAGGTGAAAAACTGTTTTTT
NA	NA	TRBJ1-2	TRBV20-1	CSARAARGGSGYTF	TGCAGTGCTAGAGCGGCCCGGGGAGGCAGTGGCTACACCTTC
NA	TRBD1	TRBJ2-7	TRBV6-2/TRBV6-3	CASSPRTGGKNSYEQYF	TGTGCCAGCAGTCCGCGGACAGGGGGCAAAAATTCCTACGAGCAGTACTTC
few	NA	TRBJ2-5	TRBV20-1	CSARGEGGGETQYF	TGCAGTGCTAGAGGCGAAGGGGGTGGGGAGACCCAGTACTTC
NA	TRBD1	TRBJ2-1	TRBV7-3	CASSPDRATLSEQFF	TGTGCCAGCAGTCCGGACAGGGCCACCCTTAGTGAGCAGTTCTTC
many	NA	TRBJ2-5	TRBV11-3	CASSWLGQMGETQYF	TGTGCCAGCAGCTGGCTCGGACAGATGGGAGAGACCCAGTACTTC
once	TRBD1	TRBJ1-1	TRBV7-2	CASSRQGATTEAFF	TGTGCCAGCAGCCGACAGGGCGCGACCACTGAAGCTTTCTTT
many	TRBD2	TRBJ2-3	TRBV5-1	CASSWGVAGVNPRADTQYF	TGCGCCAGCAGCTGGGGTGTGGCGGGGGTCAACCCGCGCGCAGATACGCAGTATTTT
NA	NA	TRBJ2-5	TRBV5-1	CASSLSVQYQETQYF	TGCGCCAGCAGCTTGAGTGTTCAGTACCAAGAGACCCAGTACTTC
few	NA	TRBJ2-1	TRBV7-3	CASSLKGVEQFF	TGTGCCAGCAGCTTAAAAGGGGTCGAGCAGTTCTTC
NA	TRBD2	TRBJ2-1	TRBV29-1	CSVEAGTSGGGEQFF	TGCAGCGTTGAAGCTGGGACTAGCGGGGGGGGTGAGCAGTTCTTC
many	NA	TRBJ2-7	TRBV18	CASSPNELATSYEQYF	TGTGCCAGCTCACCAAACGAACTAGCAACCTCCTACGAGCAGTACTTC
many	NA	TRBJ1-4	TRBV5-5	CASSRDGHNEKLFF	TGTGCCAGCAGCCGTGACGGTCATAATGAAAAACTGTTTTTT
NA	TRBD1	TRBJ1-4	TRBV18	CASSRGTGGNEKLFF	TGTGCCAGCTCGCGCGGGACAGGGGGTAATGAAAAACTGTTTTTT
NA	TRBD2	TRBJ2-1	TRBV7-3	CASSRTSGGANEQFF	TGTGCCAGCAGCAGGACTAGCGGGGGGGCCAATGAGCAGTTCTTC
NA	NA	TRBJ2-2	TRBV19	CASSIEGGTGELFF	TGTGCCAGTAGTATAGAAGGAGGTACCGGGGAGCTGTTTTTT
few	NA	TRBJ2-5	TRBV11-2	CASSRGTAARETQYF	TGTGCCAGCAGCCGGGGGACGGCTGCTAGGGAGACCCAGTACTTC
NA	TRBD1	TRBJ1-3	TRBV25-1	CASRGDRGSGNTIYF	TGTGCCAGCAGGGGGGACAGGGGGTCTGGAAACACCATATATTTT
NA	NA	TRBJ2-1	TRBV20-1	CSARDAGRSSYNEQFF	TGCAGTGCTAGAGACGCTGGCAGGAGCTCCTACAATGAGCAGTTCTTC
NA	NA	TRBJ1-5	TRBV5-1	CASSGDSDSNQPQHF	TGCGCCAGCAGCGGCGACAGTGATAGCAATCAGCCCCAGCATTTT
NA	NA	TRBJ2-1	TRBV19	CASRARGSYNEQFF	TGTGCCAGTAGGGCACGGGGCTCCTACAATGAGCAGTTCTTC
NA	NA	TRBJ1-5	TRBV6-1	CASSEGVFGAYSNQPQHF	TGTGCCAGCAGTGAAGGGGTTTTTGGCGCCTACAGCAATCAGCCCCAGCATTTT
many	NA	TRBJ1-2	TRBV10-3	CAISDINYGYTF	TGTGCCATCAGTGATATTAACTATGGCTACACCTTC
NA	NA	TRBJ1-1	TRBV5-1	CASSLGSWAYTEAFF	TGCGCCAGCAGCTTGGGCAGTTGGGCTTACACTGAAGCTTTCTTT
many	TRBD1	TRBJ1-6	TRBV7-9	CASSATGNGSPLHF	TGTGCCAGCAGCGCGACAGGGAACGGGTCACCCCTCCACTTT
NA	NA	TRBJ2-1	TRBV14	CASSQRDEQFF	TGTGCCAGCAGCCAAAGGGATGAGCAGTTCTTC